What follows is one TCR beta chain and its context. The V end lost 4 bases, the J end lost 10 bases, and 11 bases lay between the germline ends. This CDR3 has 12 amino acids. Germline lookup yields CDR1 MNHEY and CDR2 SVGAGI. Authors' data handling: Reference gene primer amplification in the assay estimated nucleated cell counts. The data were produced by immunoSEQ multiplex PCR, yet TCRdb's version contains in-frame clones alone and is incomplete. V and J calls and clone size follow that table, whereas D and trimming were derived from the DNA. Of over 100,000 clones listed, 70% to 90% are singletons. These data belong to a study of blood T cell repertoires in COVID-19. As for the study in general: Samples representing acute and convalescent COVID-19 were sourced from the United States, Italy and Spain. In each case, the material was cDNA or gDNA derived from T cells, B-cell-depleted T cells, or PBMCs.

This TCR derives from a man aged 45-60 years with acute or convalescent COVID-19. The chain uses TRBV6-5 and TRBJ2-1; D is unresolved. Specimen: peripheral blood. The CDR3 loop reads CASSSSTKEQFF. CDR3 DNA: TGTGCCAGCAGTTCGAGTACGAAAGAGCAGTTCTTC.